The entry below gives a single TCR beta chain sequence along with its context. It lacks a known antigen. It has no much larger one-base neighbor in the sample; base qualities were not kept. These data come from a study of shared T cell receptors in the human thymus (dated by TCRdb to the early 2020s). At the level of the whole study: The study examined how the human thymus generates shared, self-reactive T-cell receptor alpha chains.

The library was built by means of the immunoSEQ multiplex PCR assay. TCRdb's version of the immuneACCESS table is confined to in-frame rearrangements and falls short of the full clone set. An unresolved V gene accounts for under half of the shortfall where checked; the remainder is of unknown origin. The table for this sample lists hundreds of thousands of clones; 70% to 90% of them were counted only once. Roughly 0.0094% of the sample is held by the ten biggest clonotypes. The data also belong to a second study, concerning human thymus T cells. The second investigation adds: Immunologically healthy infants undergoing open corrective cardiac surgery for congenital heart defects in Finland were used as donors. Thymus tissue was collected as surgical resects that were removed during corrective cardiac surgery. V and J gene segment usage appeared biased in both thymic and peripheral blood repertoires. The related research reported highly overlapping thymic TCR repertoires among unrelated individuals. The study used 7 to 9 infant thymus samples plus four related peripheral blood samples to characterize TCR alpha and beta repertoires. The cohort included about six male and two female infants, with donor ages spanning 7 to 244 days. After being mechanically released from the tissue, thymocytes were kept at -70 degrees C in pellets of about 8.5-34 million cells. A QIAsymphony instrument was used to extract genomic DNA from the frozen cell pellets. The immunoSEQ multiplex PCR assay was used to amplify the TCRB and TCRAD loci from a standardized amount of quality-controlled genomic DNA. The amplicons spanned the V(D)J region and were long enough to cover the CDR3 and allow V and J genes to be identified. The amplicons were sequenced on an Illumina platform via the commercial immunoSEQ service. Primer bias and sequencing errors were corrected as previously described, and TCRAD and TCRB were defined on the basis of the IMGT database. The repertoires were analysed using immunoSEQ Analyzer 3.0 and VDJTools for basic statistics, V/J segment usage, diversity estimates, rarefaction and pairwise overlap. Chao1, ChaoE, Efron-Thisted, Shannon and inverse Simpson indices were used to estimate diversity, which was also estimated on datasets down-sampled to the smallest sample. Repertoire overlap used strict matching of CDR3 nucleotide sequence, V gene and J gene, with Jaccard-based multidimensional scaling clustering. Thymus samples yielded on average about 810,000 unique TCRB clonotypes, compared with about 80,000 from blood samples.

Material for sequencing was thymocytes. This sequence was found in a boy in the first two years of life with a congenital heart defect. Donor details come from another sample of the same person, matched by shared clones.

The CDR3 has the sequence CASSATSEQYF. Read as DNA, the sequence is TGTGCCAGCAGCGCAACTAGCGAGCAGTACTTC. This sequence uses TRBV11-2 and TRBJ2-7; 5 matching bases give a weak D call of TRBD2. Trimming takes 5 bases from V and 6 bases from J, and the germline ends sit 8 bases apart. Including cysteine and phenylalanine, the CDR3 has 11 amino acids. The read is trimmed to its CDR3 DNA, 33 bases read in frame from base 1. CDR1 and CDR2 were assigned from the germline V gene as SGHAT and FQNNGV.